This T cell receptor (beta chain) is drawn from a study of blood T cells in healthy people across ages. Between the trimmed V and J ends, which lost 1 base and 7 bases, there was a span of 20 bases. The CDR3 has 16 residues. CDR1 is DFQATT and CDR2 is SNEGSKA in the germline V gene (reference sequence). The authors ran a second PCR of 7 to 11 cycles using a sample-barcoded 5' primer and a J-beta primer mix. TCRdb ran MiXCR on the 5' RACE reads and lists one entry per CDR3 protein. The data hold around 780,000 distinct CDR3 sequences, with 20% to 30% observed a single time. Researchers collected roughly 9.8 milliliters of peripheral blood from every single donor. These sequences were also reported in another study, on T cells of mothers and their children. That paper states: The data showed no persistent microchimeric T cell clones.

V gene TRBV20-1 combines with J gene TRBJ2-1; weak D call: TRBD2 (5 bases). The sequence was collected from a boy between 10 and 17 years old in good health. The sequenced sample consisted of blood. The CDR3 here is CSARGPTSHERNEQFF. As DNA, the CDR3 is TGCAGTGCTAGAGGACCCACTAGTCATGAGAGGAATGAGCAGTTCTTC.